The source of this T cell receptor (beta chain) is a study of regulatory T cells in long-lasting Graves disease. Study conclusions and caveats: TRBV28, TRBJ1-2 and TRBJ2-5 were segments that persistent disease favored. Those with persistent disease had in common more public clonotypes (around 2,500) than new patients (roughly 930).

This sample's time point: newly diagnosed GD, antithyroid drugs for less than 3 months. Scientists built the TCR library using RNA that was extracted from PBMCs. Library construction for TCR beta used iRepertoire HTBI primers and Arm-PCR of CDR3 regions. MiXCR, run by TCRdb on the multiplex PCR reads, gives a single entry per CDR3 protein. Of hundreds of thousands of distinct CDR3 sequences in the sample, about 16% were seen once. This clonotype has a handful of counts. Antigen specificity is unknown. Germline V gives CDR1 LNHDA, CDR2 SQIVND (reference sequence). The CDR3 totals 12 residues. V was shortened by 8 bases and J by 5 bases, with 9 bases between the two germline ends. The data were also submitted as part of a second study, on T cells in Graves' hyperthyroidism and ophthalmopathy. As reported in that work: The HTBI primer set served for first-round RT-PCR of the TCR CDR3.

The sequencing here drew on peripheral blood mononuclear cells (PBMCs), taken at new diagnosis, from a patient treated with antithyroid drugs. The chain uses TRBV19 and TRBJ2-2; D is unresolved. The receptor was isolated from a woman aged 35-65 years with Graves disease. The CDR3 spells CASHADTGELFF. In DNA form, the CDR3 reads TGTGCCAGTCACGCTGATACCGGGGAGCTGTTTTTT. Drawing the rest from reference TRBV19 and TRBJ2-2, the complete variable domain is DGGITQSPKYLFRKEGQNVTLSCEQNLNHDAMYWYRQDPGQGLRLIYYSQIVNDFQKGDIAEGYSVSREKKESFPLTVTSAQKNPTAFYLCASHADTGELFFGEGSRLTVL.